The clone carrying this T cell receptor (beta chain) was counted once. Its antigen is undetermined. The protocol was immunoSEQ multiplex PCR, while the TCRdb copy is restricted to in-frame clones and leaves out a portion. The repertoire includes some 97,000 clones, about four fifths of them detected once, and around 6.9% sits in the top ten. These data are taken from a study of PD-1 blockade in mismatch repair-deficient tumors. Regarding the study as a whole: Rapid post-treatment expansion, then contraction, generally preceding radiologic response, marked tumor-resident clones.

PCR or immunohistochemistry showed mismatch repair deficiency in every enrolled patient. TCR sequencing covered a few patients who responded to pembrolizumab. V lost 6 bases to trimming and J lost 1 base, with 10 bases between them. CDR3 size: 13 residues. Germline V gives CDR1 MNHEY, CDR2 SMNVEV (reference sequence). V is TRBV27 and J is TRBJ2-7, with D uncertain. The origin of this receptor is an adult with mismatch repair-deficient cancer. Here the sequenced sample was peripheral blood, taken roughly eight months after starting pembrolizumab. The CDR3: CASRLDASYEQYF. Here the CDR3 DNA reads TGTGCCAGCAGGTTGGACGCGTCCTACGAGCAGTACTTC.